This TCR delta chain was recovered during a study of gamma-delta T cells after stem cell transplantation. TCRdb re-called clones from the RT-PCR reads via CATT. The sample lists around 1,800 delta-chain clones, about 4% occurring once. The CDR3 covers 22 residues. Germline assignment: CDR1 TSWWSYY and CDR2 QGS. V was pared by 2 bases and J by 1 base, with 32 bases between. In this sample, this clone turned up a few times. The receptor comes from a human donor. It is not recorded whose cells these are; they may come from a transplant donor. The rearrangement uses TRDV1 and TRDJ1, with D perhaps being TRDD2 or TRDD3 (7 bases each). The sample consisted of gamma-delta T cells. CDR3 sequence (DNA): TGTGCTCTTGGGGAATCCCAATTCCTTTTCCTACTCTGGGGGTCAATCACCGATAAACTCATCTTT. It is translated as CALGESQFLFLLWGSITDKLIF.